This TCR beta chain was found in a study of T cells in Graves' hyperthyroidism and ophthalmopathy. This clonotype was recorded at least ten times. The target antigen is unknown. Notes on the study in general: Most expanded thyroid clonotypes above 0.001 recurred in blood.

Amplification of TCR beta CDR3 regions used RNA as the template. TCR CDR3 underwent first-round RT-PCR with the HTBI primer set. One entry per CDR3 protein, called by TCRdb with MiXCR from the multiplex PCR reads. This repertoire shows roughly 600,000 distinct CDR3 sequences, 14% found once; its top ten account for around 13%. The TCR originated in a woman between 50 and 59 years old with Graves' ophthalmopathy. Specimen: blood.

The CDR3 DNA sequence: TGCAGCGTTGTGAACAATGAGCAGTTCTTC. As protein: CSVVNNEQFF. The V and J genes are TRBV29-1 and TRBJ2-1, with D unclear. CDR1 and CDR2 from the germline V gene are SQVTM and ANQGSEA. Trimming took 4 bases from V and 5 from J, leaving 3 bases between them. This CDR3 is built from 10 residues.